This passage covers 12 T cell receptor beta chains from one sample sequenced in a study of cytomegalovirus exposure and HLA in healthy donors. Both 60 Vbeta primers and 13 Jbeta primers went into the PCR. Clones were read by immunoSEQ multiplex PCR, and TCRdb kept only the in-frame ones, dropping some. Among some 70,000 clones listed, roughly 70% were seen once. Sequencing was performed on PBMCs. These TCRs come from a male donor in good health and CMV-seropositive.

V and J are TRBV5-6 and TRBJ1-5, with D tentatively TRBD1 (6 bases). V lost 4 bases, J lost 11 bases, and 19 bases lay in between. CDR1 SGHDT and CDR2 YYEEEE come from the germline V gene. The CDR3 loop spans 14 amino acids. The CDR3 loop is CASSLRQGQISQHF. CDR3 DNA: TGTGCCAGCAGCCTTCGTCAGGGGCAAATCTCCCAGCATTTT.

This clone has only one observation. The rearrangement links TRBV5-5 to TRBJ2-7; 11 bases agree with TRBD1. This CDR3 comprises 16 residues. Germline loops: CDR1 SGHKS, CDR2 YYEKEE (reference sequence). V gave up 2 bases and J gave up 1 base; unmatched junction bases: 5. CDR3 nucleotide sequence: TGTGCCAGCAGCTTCGCCGGGACAGGGGGATCCTACGAGCAGTACTTC. This codes for CASSFAGTGGSYEQYF.

The CDR3 sequence: CASSLGQGEGYTF. The CDR3 DNA follows: TGTGCCAGCAGCCTCGGACAGGGCGAAGGCTACACCTTC. The rearrangement joins TRBV7-3 to TRBJ1-2, with 8 bases aligning to TRBD1. The CDR3 consists of 13 residues. Germline values: CDR1 SGHTA, CDR2 FQGTGA. Unmatched junction bases numbered 7, after V lost 5 bases and J lost 8 bases.

This chain joins TRBV7-9 and TRBJ2-2; D is possibly TRBD1 (6 bases). Germline CDR1 is SEHNR and CDR2 is FQNEAQ (reference sequence). This CDR3 region has 15 residues. The V and J ends lost 4 bases and 5 bases respectively, with 14 bases between them. CDR3 sequence reads: CASSSPATGTGELFF. The DNA of the CDR3 is TGTGCCAGCAGCTCCCCAGCTACAGGGACCGGGGAGCTGTTTTTT.

The chain recombines TRBV6-5 with TRBJ2-1; 13 nucleotides match TRBD2. Germline V lookup: CDR1 MNHEY, CDR2 SVGAGI. This CDR3 contains 14 residues. Trimming cost V 7 bases and J 5 bases; bases outside gene matches: 2. The CDR3 loop reads CASTGLAGDNEQFF. CDR3 DNA: TGTGCCAGCACCGGACTAGCGGGGGACAATGAGCAGTTCTTC.

This clone was counted a few times. This rearrangement joins TRBV2 to TRBJ2-5; a possible D gene is TRBD2 (5 bases). The CDR3 runs 14 residues. The ends were cut back, 1 base at V and 1 base at J, with 7 bases in the middle. Germline CDR1 reads SNHLY; CDR2 reads FYNNEI. CDR3 sequence: CASSEGRGQETQYF. DNA for the CDR3: TGTGCCAGCAGTGAAGGACGGGGCCAAGAGACCCAGTACTTC.

This chain joins TRBV6-1 and TRBJ1-4; D is unclear. This CDR3 is built from 16 residues. CDR1 and CDR2 (germline): MNHNS, SASEGT. V lost 2 bases to trimming and J lost 0 bases, with 10 bases between them. In DNA form, the CDR3 reads TGTGCCAGCAGTGAACGACACCTTGCAACTAATGAAAAACTGTTTTTT. Its translation is CASSERHLATNEKLFF.

The rearrangement joins TRBV2 to TRBJ1-1; D might be TRBD1 (6 bases). Trimming pared 3 bases from V and 11 bases from J, leaving 13 bases between. The germline V gene has CDR1 SNHLY and CDR2 FYNNEI. The CDR3 loop spans 12 amino acids. CDR3 nucleotide sequence: TGTGCCAGCAGTGATGGGGACATGAATGCTTTCTTT. This codes for CASSDGDMNAFF.

In its sample, this clone was seen once. The chain links TRBV6-5 to TRBJ1-2, with TRBD1 matching 10 bases. CDR3 length equals 13 residues. V lost 7 bases to trimming and J lost 4 bases; unmatched junction nucleotides: 3. Germline V lookup: CDR1 MNHEY, CDR2 SVGAGI. The chain's CDR3 is CASTGQGPYGYTF. The CDR3 DNA follows: TGTGCCAGCACGGGACAGGGGCCCTATGGCTACACCTTC.

CDR3 in amino acids: CASSEGQGMGPQHF. DNA for the CDR3: TGTGCCAGCAGTGAGGGACAGGGAATGGGGCCCCAGCATTTT. V gene TRBV2 combines with J gene TRBJ1-5; 9 bases match TRBD1. The CDR3 has 14 residues. V was pared by 3 bases and J by 9 bases, with 6 bases of the junction left unmatched. The germline CDR1 and CDR2 sequences are SNHLY and FYNNEI.

The rearrangement uses TRBV5-1 and TRBJ2-3; D possibly corresponds to TRBD1 (5 bases). V gave up 3 bases and J gave up 1 base, with 24 bases separating them. From germline, CDR1 is SGHRS and CDR2 YFSETQ. This CDR3 comprises 19 residues. CDR3 coding DNA: TGCGCCAGCAGCTCGGCCCGGCAGGGCCTATCACTGGGCACAGATACGCAGTATTTT. It specifies CASSSARQGLSLGTDTQYF.

This clone occurred a few times. This chain joins TRBV6-6 and TRBJ2-7; the D gene is possibly TRBD1 (5 bases). V lost 4 bases, J lost 2 bases, and 12 bases lay in between. Germline assignment: CDR1 MNHNY and CDR2 SVGAGI (reference sequence). This CDR3 is built from 14 residues. DNA for the CDR3: TGTGCCAGCAGTTCCGTAAGACAGCCCTACGAGCAGTACTTC. Its translation is CASSSVRQPYEQYF.